The 21 T cell receptor beta chains in this list originate from one sample, sequenced in a study of blood T cells in healthy people across ages. Next came a second PCR, run for roughly 7 to 12 cycles, which used a sample-barcoded 5' primer along with a J-beta primer mix. Each CDR3 protein is one row after TCRdb ran MiXCR on the 5' RACE reads. The sample holds 1.5 million to 2 million distinct CDR3 sequences; 30% to 40% are singletons and the top ten take approximately 10%. The sequenced sample consisted of blood. The receptors were sampled from a woman in her thirties in good health.

In this sample, this clonotype turned up a few times. V gene TRBV5-1 combines with J gene TRBJ2-7; D gene ambiguous. The V and J ends lost 4 bases and 2 bases respectively, with 13 bases between them. The CDR3 contains 14 residues. Germline lookup yields CDR1 SGHRS and CDR2 YFSETQ. CDR3 in DNA: TGCGCCAGCAGCATAGAGGCCAACCCCTACGAGCAGTACTTC. As protein: CASSIEANPYEQYF.

V is TRBV3-1 and J is TRBJ2-7; a possible D gene is TRBD2 (6 bases). Germline lookup yields CDR1 LGHDT and CDR2 YNNKEL (reference sequence). This CDR3 region has 15 residues. Trimming removed 0 bases from V and 4 bases from J, with 13 bases in between. CDR3 bases: TGTGCCAGCAGCCAAGAATGGAGGGGCGGGTACGAGCAGTACTTC. Protein sequence: CASSQEWRGGYEQYF.

The CDR3 protein is CASRYRDRGVEAFF. As DNA, the CDR3 is TGTGCCAGCAGATACCGGGACAGGGGAGTTGAAGCTTTCTTT. The rearrangement uses TRBV2 and TRBJ1-1; 10 nucleotides line up with TRBD1. Trimming cost V 6 bases and J 7 bases; bases outside gene matches: 8. The germline V gene has CDR1 SNHLY and CDR2 FYNNEI. This CDR3 has 14 residues.

This clonotype was picked up a small number of times. The V gene is TRBV6-5, the J gene TRBJ2-7; D is possibly TRBD2 (6 bases). This CDR3 is built from 14 residues. In germline, CDR1 is MNHEY, CDR2 SVGAGI. V was shortened by 5 bases and J by 9 bases, with 20 bases between the two germline ends. CDR3 sequence: CASSPPGRLGGQYF. The DNA for the CDR3 is TGTGCCAGCAGTCCTCCGGGACGTCTGGGAGGGCAGTACTTC.

This clonotype has just a few counts. This chain connects TRBV4-1 to TRBJ2-1; D call uncertain. The V and J ends lost 2 bases and 9 bases respectively, with 11 bases between them. CDR1 MGHRA and CDR2 YSYEKL come from the germline V gene. There are 13 residues in the CDR3. CDR3 sequence reads: CASSQPPRLEQFF. CDR3 in DNA: TGCGCCAGCAGCCAACCTCCGCGCCTTGAGCAGTTCTTC.

This clonotype has just a few counts. V gene TRBV20-1 combines with J gene TRBJ2-3; D uncertain. Per germline, CDR1 DFQATT and CDR2 SNEGSKA (reference sequence). The CDR3 has 15 residues. Trimming removed 0 bases from V and 2 bases from J, with 12 bases in between. The CDR3 loop reads CSARDRTRNTDTQYF. Written as DNA, the CDR3 is TGCAGTGCTAGAGATCGTACGAGGAACACAGATACGCAGTATTTT.

The V call is TRBV18, the J call TRBJ2-1; no reliable D call. The DNA end favors TRBJ2-7, so the J call may be wrong. CDR1 and CDR2 (germline): KGHSH, LQKENI. The CDR3 totals 16 residues. The CDR3 spells CASSPPDGSSYNEQYF. In DNA, the CDR3 is TGTGCCAGCTCACCACCCGACGGCAGCTCCTACAATGAGCAGTACTTC.

The chain joins TRBV5-1 to TRBJ2-7, with a possible D match to TRBD2 (5 bases). With 6 bases removed from V and 3 bases from J, the gap between germline ends came to 13 bases. Per germline, CDR1 SGHRS and CDR2 YFSETQ. CDR3 length equals 13 residues. CDR3 region: CASTIGESYEQYF. The CDR3 region has the DNA TGCGCCAGCACCATTGGGGAGAGCTACGAGCAGTACTTC.

This clonotype has ten or more counts. The chain uses TRBV3-1 and TRBJ2-7; 7 positions agree with TRBD1. With 0 bases clipped from V and 3 bases from J, the junction kept 2 bases outside the gene matches. The CDR3 has 14 residues. The V gene's germline CDR1 is LGHDT and CDR2 YNNKEL (reference sequence). The CDR3 DNA sequence: TGTGCCAGCAGCCAAGAGACAGGGAACTACGAGCAGTACTTC. Protein: CASSQETGNYEQYF.

This clonotype was observed many times. DNA of the CDR3: TGCAGTGCCCTACCCACTAGCGACCAAGAGACCCAGTACTTC. As protein: CSALPTSDQETQYF. The rearrangement uses TRBV20-1 and TRBJ2-5, with 7 bases identical to TRBD2. This CDR3 has 14 amino acids. V lost 6 bases and J lost 0; bases outside the gene matches: 7. Germline V lookup: CDR1 DFQATT, CDR2 SNEGSKA (reference sequence).

This clonotype has a handful of counts. V usage is TRBV27 and J usage is TRBJ2-7, with D perhaps TRBD2 (6 bases). From germline, CDR1 is MNHEY and CDR2 SMNVEV (reference sequence). The CDR3 extends over 14 amino acids. The ends were cut back, 5 bases at V and 1 base at J, with 12 bases in the middle. The CDR3 nucleotides read TGTGCCAGCAGTCCCTGGGCGGGGTCCTACGAGCAGTACTTC. Its translation: CASSPWAGSYEQYF.

The CDR3 is CAISDPEEGFYGYTF. The DNA for the CDR3 is TGTGCCATCAGTGACCCAGAGGAAGGTTTCTATGGCTACACCTTC. This chain uses TRBV10-3 with TRBJ1-2; no clear D. CDR3 length equals 15 residues. Germline V gene lookup returns CDR1 ENHRY and CDR2 SYGVKD. V lost 3 bases to trimming and J lost 4 bases, with 15 bases between them.

The rearrangement joins TRBV20-1 to TRBJ1-1, with D maybe TRBD1 (6 bases). The CDR3 has 13 amino acids. Deletions cut 7 bases from V and 0 bases from J, with 12 bases between. Germline V lookup: CDR1 DFQATT, CDR2 SNEGSKA (reference sequence). The DNA for the CDR3 is TGCAGTGTAATTAGGGGGGTGAACACTGAAGCTTTCTTT. Protein sequence: CSVIRGVNTEAFF.

J is TRBJ2-7 and V is TRBV6-5; D not resolved. Germline V gives CDR1 MNHEY, CDR2 SVGAGI. The length of the CDR3 is 14 residues. Trimming took off 3 bases at V and 0 bases at J, with 9 bases between the two ends. In DNA form, the CDR3 reads TGTGCCAGCAGTTATCAAAGGAGCTCCTACGAGCAGTACTTC. Protein sequence: CASSYQRSSYEQYF.

Only one count was recorded for this clonotype. The V and J genes are TRBV12-3 or TRBV12-4 and TRBJ2-5; no firm D call. The DNA end is more similar to TRBJ2-7, so the J call may be wrong. The CDR3 sequence is 12 residues long. The CDR3: CASSNVLYEQYF. The CDR3, as DNA: TGTGCCAGCAGTAATGTCCTCTACGAGCAGTACTTC.

The CDR3 spells CASSLAGGALRYGYTF. Written as DNA, the CDR3 is TGTGCCAGCAGCTTGGCCGGGGGTGCATTGAGGTATGGCTACACCTTC. The chain combines TRBV5-6 with TRBJ1-2; TRBD1 might be the D (5 bases). V was clipped by 0 bases and J by 5 bases, with 17 bases between them. The CDR3 totals 16 residues. CDR1 SGHDT and CDR2 YYEEEE come from the germline V gene.

The table lists this clonotype with a count of one. One end of the junction fails to match germline, which may point to a read error. The chain carries TRBV15 and TRBJ2-1; 8 bases line up with TRBD2. The CDR3 spans 19 residues. CDR1 and CDR2 (germline): LNHNV, YYDKDF (reference sequence). The DNA of the CDR3 is TGTGTCACCAGCCCCGGGGGGGCTGATGGAACCTCCCTAGACAATGAGCAGTTCTTC. Translation: CVTSPGGADGTSLDNEQFF.

The chain has TRBV2 and TRBJ1-2; TRBD1 is a possible D gene (5 bases). Germline CDR1 and CDR2: SNHLY and FYNNEI. The V and J ends lost 1 base and 5 bases respectively, with 11 bases between them. The CDR3 is 14 amino acids. Here the CDR3 DNA reads TGTGCCAGCAGTGAAGAGGCAGGGCTTTATGGCTACACCTTC. As protein: CASSEEAGLYGYTF.

This clonotype has just a few counts. The gene calls are TRBV12-3 or TRBV12-4 and TRBJ2-1; D perhaps matches TRBD1 (6 bases). This CDR3 region has 14 residues. The V and J ends lost 4 bases and 5 bases respectively, with 12 bases between them. This CDR3 is CASSSHDRNNEQFF. As DNA, the CDR3 is TGTGCCAGCAGTTCCCACGACAGGAACAATGAGCAGTTCTTC.

This clonotype was seen only a few times. The rearrangement joins TRBV20-1 to TRBJ1-2; 12 nucleotides match TRBD1. The germline V gene encodes CDR1 DFQATT and CDR2 SNEGSKA (reference sequence). This CDR3 is 15 amino acids long. Trimming at V came to 0 bases and at J to 6 bases, leaving 5 bases not matched to a gene. The CDR3 DNA reads as TGCAGTGCTAGAGAACCGGGACAGGGGGCCAATGGCTACACCTTC. As protein: CSAREPGQGANGYTF.

This clonotype was observed a few times. The genes are TRBV6-5 and TRBJ1-2, with D unresolved. Germline V CDR1 and CDR2: MNHEY, SVGAGI. The CDR3 covers 15 residues. V lost 5 bases and J lost 0, with 13 bases in between. As DNA, the CDR3 is TGTGCCAGCAGTAACTTGCGCCAGTCTAACTATGGCTACACCTTC. It is translated as CASSNLRQSNYGYTF.